These T cell receptor beta chains were read from a single sample in a study of shared clonotypes between healthy human individuals. Data came from immunoSEQ multiplex PCR; TCRdb stores just in-frame clones and leaves some out. The sample includes about 380,000 clones, about 96% of them seen just once. The specimen sequenced was memory CD8+ T cells sorted from blood. The receptor source for this set is a man aged 30-40 years in good health. Both conserved end residues are part of each CDR3. The order of the fields is V gene, CDR3 protein.

v_call: TRBV14; cdr3_aa: CASSQGNGGYTF
v_call: TRBV10-3; cdr3_aa: CAISEAGGPYEQYF
v_call: TRBV9; cdr3_aa: CASSEDRLAGDIQYF
v_call: TRBV6-4; cdr3_aa: CASSLGTGRGTGELFF
v_call: TRBV5-4; cdr3_aa: CASSLPTIYF
v_call: TRBV29-1; cdr3_aa: CSVPLEIGDEQFF
v_call: TRBV25-1; cdr3_aa: CASSGPWEEEDTEAFF
v_call: TRBV27; cdr3_aa: CASTRREGRSYEQYF
v_call: TRBV6-1; cdr3_aa: CASSPWDFREHEQYF
v_call: TRBV10-3; cdr3_aa: CAISEGVYNSPLHF
v_call: TRBV20-1; cdr3_aa: CSAPRNGELFF
v_call: TRBV20-1; cdr3_aa: CSASRGTEAFF
v_call: TRBV7-9; cdr3_aa: CASSFMSPATNEKLFF
v_call: TRBV5-4; cdr3_aa: CASSQTVSGANVLTF
v_call: TRBV10-3; cdr3_aa: CASSGSEQYF
v_call: TRBV2; cdr3_aa: CASRERVSYNEQFF
v_call: TRBV27; cdr3_aa: CASSPRQGTLSGANVLTF
v_call: TRBV6-5; cdr3_aa: CASSYSKTLREAFF
v_call: TRBV5-1; cdr3_aa: CASSLGREVGTGELFF
v_call: TRBV10-3; cdr3_aa: CATHSWENQPQHF
v_call: TRBV7-2; cdr3_aa: CASSQNSYEQYF
v_call: TRBV2; cdr3_aa: CASSGGDGDQPQHF
v_call: TRBV29-1; cdr3_aa: CSVTSGTDTQYF
v_call: TRBV6-5; cdr3_aa: CVKDRGQPQHF